What follows is one T cell receptor beta chain and its context. The source of the sample is a study of blood T cell repertoires in COVID-19. Study at large: Some COVID-19 samples were acute and others convalescent; all came from the United States, Italy and Spain. From T cells, B-cell-depleted T cells, or PBMCs came the material, which was cDNA or gDNA.

Those enrolled in Seattle joined during active infection and were followed longitudinally afterward. Trimming left V 3 bases short and J 5 bases short, with 16 bases between. The CDR3 is made up of 14 amino acids. CDR1 is GTSNPN, CDR2 SVGIG, per germline (reference sequence). In the study's own analysis: From reference gene primer amplification, estimates of nucleated cell counts were derived. This table comes from immunoSEQ multiplex PCR, and its TCRdb copy is limited to in-frame clones, with some not included. Clone size and V and J calls were adopted from that table, with D and trimming inferred from the DNA. In the table there are about 300,000 clones, 85% to 90% of which are singletons.

Sequencing was done on a sample of peripheral blood. The chain is built from TRBV30 and TRBJ1-2; D might be TRBD1 (6 bases). This clonotype was sampled from a woman in her forties or fifties with COVID-19, enrolled during active disease. Written as DNA, the CDR3 is TGTGCCTGGAGGGTTTTAGGGAGGGGGTATGGCTACACCTTC. Encoded protein: CAWRVLGRGYGYTF.